This T cell receptor (beta chain) was retrieved from a study of beta chain features in type 1 diabetes. General study points: Shortening of TCRB CDR3s, moderate but significant, appeared in all four CD4+ subsets of Type 1 diabetes patients.

Turning to this clone: Its antigen is not identified.

Since all of the isolated RNA was reverse transcribed, expressed TCRB transcripts were what got sequenced. Only in-frame clones appear in the TCRdb table, and some are missing; sequencing was by immunoSEQ multiplex PCR. The sample consists of a few hundred thousand clones, over 8.5% of them appearing once. The CDR3 loop spans 15 amino acids. Looked up from germline, CDR1 is MNHEY and CDR2 is SMNVEV (reference sequence). Between the trimmed V and J ends, which lost 6 bases and 2 bases, there was a span of 16 bases. V gene TRBV27 combines with J gene TRBJ1-1, with unresolved D. Sequences were obtained from central memory CD4+ T cells from blood. The sequence came from a man aged 25 to 40 with type 1 diabetes. In nucleotides, the CDR3 is TGTGCCAGCAGCTTTTGGGCCAGTAGAAACACTGAAGCTTTCTTT. It translates to CASSFWASRNTEAFF.